These 3 T cell receptor beta chains were sequenced from one sample in a study of cytomegalovirus exposure and HLA in healthy donors. 13 Jbeta primers and 60 Vbeta primers were used for the PCR. Only in-frame clones appear in the TCRdb table, and some are missing; sequencing was by immunoSEQ multiplex PCR. The top ten hold 6.5% to 8% of the sample, which has some 140,000 clones, around 79% seen once. Sequenced: PBMCs. Source of these receptors: a man aged 35 to 55 in good health and CMV-seropositive.

About this clone itself: Its ends do not fully match the called genes, so a read error is possible. The V and J genes are TRBV7-2 and TRBJ2-1; 11 bases are shared with TRBD2. Germline CDR1 SGHTA, CDR2 FQGNSA. CDR3 length: 16 amino acids. CDR3 region: CASSETSGTRSGEYIF. DNA for the CDR3: TGTGCCAGCAGCGAGACTAGCGGGACTCGATCCGGTGAGTACATCTTC.

The CDR3 DNA reads TGTGCCAGCAGTGACCCCGGGACAAGAGGAGACGAGCAGTACTTC. Its translation: CASSDPGTRGDEQYF. The chain uses TRBV25-1 and TRBJ2-7; maybe TRBD1 (6 bases). The CDR3 sequence is 15 residues long. The germline V and J ends were trimmed by 3 bases and 5 bases, with 17 bases remaining between them. Looked up from germline, CDR1 is MGHDK and CDR2 is SYGVNS.

The rearrangement joins TRBV18 to TRBJ2-7; 11 bases align to TRBD2. This CDR3 has 19 residues. V was pared by 6 bases and J by 0 bases, with 16 bases of the junction left unmatched. Germline V CDR1 and CDR2: KGHSH, LQKENI. CDR3 coding DNA: TGTGCCAGCTCCCAGCTTACCCCCCTTAGCGGGAGGGCCTCCTACGAGCAGTACTTC. It specifies CASSQLTPLSGRASYEQYF.